This T cell receptor (beta chain) was identified during a study of CD8+CD57+ T cells in acquired aplastic anemia. Study at large: On average, sorted CD4+ and CD8+ cells gave 3.2 ug of DNA. Reads per healthy sample averaged roughly 9.9 million (CD4+) and under 13 million (CD8+). General study findings and limits: Patients and controls shared twenty-nine CD8+ CDR3 sequences. No significant patient-versus-control difference appeared in CD8+ Simpson's diversity.

This clonotype was recorded at least ten times. Its cognate antigen is unknown. The use of genomic DNA as template underpinned the TCR beta VDJ and CDR3 profiling. MiXCR, run by TCRdb on the reads, gives a single entry per CDR3 protein. The data show fewer than 200,000 distinct CDR3 sequences, 60% to 70% seen once. The CDR3 sequence is 17 residues long. Trimming at V came to 3 bases and at J to 0 bases, leaving 6 bases not matched to a gene. The TCR sequence derives from a human donor in good health. Sequenced: sorted CD4+, CD8+, or CD8+CD57+ T cells (not recorded which) from PBMCs. The chain links TRBV12-3 or TRBV12-4 to TRBJ2-2; 8 bases agree with TRBD2. The CDR3 region has the DNA TGTGCCAGCAGTTTTGCTCTAGCGGGTACGAACACCGGGGAGCTGTTTTTT. Protein: CASSFALAGTNTGELFF.